This T cell receptor beta chain came from a study of vaccination effects on CD4 cells after COVID-19. The germline gives CDR1 MNHEY, CDR2 SVGAGI. The CDR3 covers 15 residues. The ends were cut back, 2 bases at V and 4 bases at J, with 12 bases in the middle. Using viral peptide pools, the ViraFEST assay grew out antigen-specific CD4+ T cells prior to sequencing. Once cultured for approximately ten days, the cells underwent separation to obtain CD4+ T cells. Subjects were given two BNT162b2 or mRNA-1273 vaccine doses. On days 3 and 7, fresh IL-2 medium replaced half the medium. Comment on this clone: Its antigen remains unknown.

TCRdb's copy holds only in-frame clones and misses some; the assay was immunoSEQ multiplex PCR. The sample yields around 69,000 clones, around 69% seen once. The specimen comprised CD4+ T cells from PBMCs cultured with HCoV-229E spike peptides, sampled after COVID-19 vaccination. The chain combines TRBV6-5 with TRBJ2-1; the D gene could be TRBD1 or TRBD2 (6 bases each). The clonotype was recovered from a human donor who received a COVID-19 vaccine. The CDR3 sequence is CASSYDRGPYNEQFF. As DNA, the CDR3 is TGTGCCAGCAGTTACGACCGGGGGCCTTACAATGAGCAGTTCTTC.